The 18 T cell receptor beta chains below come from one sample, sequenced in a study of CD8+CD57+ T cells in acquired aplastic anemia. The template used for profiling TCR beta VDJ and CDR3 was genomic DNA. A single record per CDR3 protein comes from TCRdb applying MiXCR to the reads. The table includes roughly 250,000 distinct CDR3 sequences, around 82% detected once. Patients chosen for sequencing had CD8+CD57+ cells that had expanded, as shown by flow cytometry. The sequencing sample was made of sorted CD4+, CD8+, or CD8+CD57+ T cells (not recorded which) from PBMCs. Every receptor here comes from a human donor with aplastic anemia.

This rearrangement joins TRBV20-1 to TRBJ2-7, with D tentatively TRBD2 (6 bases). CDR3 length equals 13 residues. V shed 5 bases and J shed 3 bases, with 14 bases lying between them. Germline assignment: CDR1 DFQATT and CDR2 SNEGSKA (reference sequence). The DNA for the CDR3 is TGCAGTGCTGCCGGGGACTTTTACTACGAGCAGTACTTC. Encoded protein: CSAAGDFYYEQYF.

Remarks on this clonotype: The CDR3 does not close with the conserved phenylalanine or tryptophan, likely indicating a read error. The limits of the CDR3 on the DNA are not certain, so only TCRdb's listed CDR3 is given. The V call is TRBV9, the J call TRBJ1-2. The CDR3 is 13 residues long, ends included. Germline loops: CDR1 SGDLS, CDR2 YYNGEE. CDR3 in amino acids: CASSQGLEGAYTL.

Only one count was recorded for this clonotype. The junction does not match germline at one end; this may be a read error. CDR3 sequence: CASSLDGPLYYTF. As DNA, the CDR3 is TGTGCCAGCAGCTTGGACGGGCCACTCTACTACACCTTC. V is TRBV5-1 and J is TRBJ1-2, with D hard to call. The length of the CDR3 is 13 residues. Germline V lookup: CDR1 SGHRS, CDR2 YFSETQ. Full variable domain (missing parts from reference TRBV5-1 and TRBJ1-2): KAGVTQTPRYLIKTRGQQVTLSCSPISGHRSVSWYQQTPGQGLQFLFEYFSETQRNKGNFPGRFSGRQFSNSRSEMNVSTLELGDSALYLCASSLDGPLYYTFGSGTRLTVV.

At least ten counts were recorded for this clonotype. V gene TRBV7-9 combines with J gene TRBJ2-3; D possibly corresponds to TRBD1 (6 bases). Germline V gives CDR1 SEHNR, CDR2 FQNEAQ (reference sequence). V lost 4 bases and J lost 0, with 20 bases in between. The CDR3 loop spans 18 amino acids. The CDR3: CASSSSRNRVNSTDTQYF. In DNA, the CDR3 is TGTGCCAGCAGCTCATCCAGAAACAGGGTGAACAGCACAGATACGCAGTATTTT. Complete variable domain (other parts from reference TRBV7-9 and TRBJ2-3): DTGVSQNPRHKITKRGQNVTFRCDPISEHNRLYWYRQTLGQGPEFLTYFQNEAQLEKSRLLSDRFSAERPKGSFSTLEIQRTEQGDSAMYLCASSSSRNRVNSTDTQYFGPGTRLTVL.

DNA of the CDR3: TGTGCCAGCAGCCTCGGGGCAACTAATGAAAAACTGTTTTTT. Residues: CASSLGATNEKLFF. This rearrangement joins TRBV11-1 to TRBJ1-4; D gene ambiguous. CDR1 and CDR2 from the germline V gene are SGHAT and FQDESV (reference sequence). V lost 5 bases, J lost 0 bases, and 7 bases lay in between. The CDR3 spans 14 residues.

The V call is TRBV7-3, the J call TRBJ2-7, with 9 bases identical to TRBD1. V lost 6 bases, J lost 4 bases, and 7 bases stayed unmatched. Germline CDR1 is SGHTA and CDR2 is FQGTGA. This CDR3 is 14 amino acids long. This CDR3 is CASRAGTGYYEQYF. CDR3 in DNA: TGTGCCAGCAGGGCCGGGACAGGGTATTACGAGCAGTACTTC.

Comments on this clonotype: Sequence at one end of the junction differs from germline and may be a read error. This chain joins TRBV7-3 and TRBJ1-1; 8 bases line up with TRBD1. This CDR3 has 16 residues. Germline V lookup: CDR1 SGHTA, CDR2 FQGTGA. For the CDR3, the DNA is TGTGCCAGCAGCCAAATAGGGACAGGCGTGGAGACTGAGGCTTTCTTT. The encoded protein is CASSQIGTGVETEAFF. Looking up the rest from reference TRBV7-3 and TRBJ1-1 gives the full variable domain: GAGVSQTPSNKVTEKGKYVELRCDPISGHTALYWYRQSLGQGPEFLIYFQGTGAADDSGLPNDRFFAVRPEGSVSTLKIQRTERGDSAVYLCASSQIGTGVETEAFFGQGTRLTVV.

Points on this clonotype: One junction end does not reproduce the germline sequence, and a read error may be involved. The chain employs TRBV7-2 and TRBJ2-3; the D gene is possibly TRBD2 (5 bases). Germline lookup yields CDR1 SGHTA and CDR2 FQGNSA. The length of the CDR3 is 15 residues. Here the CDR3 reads CASSLNSEGADTQYF. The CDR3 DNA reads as TGTGCCAGCAGCTTGAATAGCGAGGGCGCAGATACGCAGTACTTT.

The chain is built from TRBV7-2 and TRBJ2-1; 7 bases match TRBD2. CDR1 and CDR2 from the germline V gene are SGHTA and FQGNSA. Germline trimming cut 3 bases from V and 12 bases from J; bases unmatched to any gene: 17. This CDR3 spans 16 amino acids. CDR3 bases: TGTGCCAGCAGCTTTCATCCAGGCGGGGGAACCGATGCGCAGTTCTTC. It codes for CASSFHPGGGTDAQFF.

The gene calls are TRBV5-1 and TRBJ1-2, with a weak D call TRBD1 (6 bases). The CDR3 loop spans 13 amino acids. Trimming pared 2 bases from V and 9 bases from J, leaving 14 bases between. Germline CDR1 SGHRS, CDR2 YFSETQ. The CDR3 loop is CASSLRLRDSYTF. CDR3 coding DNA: TGCGCCAGCAGCTTAAGACTCCGGGACAGCTACACCTTC.

Written as DNA, the CDR3 is TGTGCCAGCAGCCCACAGGGGTCGAACACTGAAGCTTTCTTT. Translation: CASSPQGSNTEAFF. This chain connects TRBV7-9 to TRBJ1-1, with 7 bases lining up with TRBD1. This CDR3 is built from 14 residues. Per germline, CDR1 SEHNR and CDR2 FQNEAQ (reference sequence). With V trimmed by 5 bases and J by 1 base, 4 bases remained unmatched.

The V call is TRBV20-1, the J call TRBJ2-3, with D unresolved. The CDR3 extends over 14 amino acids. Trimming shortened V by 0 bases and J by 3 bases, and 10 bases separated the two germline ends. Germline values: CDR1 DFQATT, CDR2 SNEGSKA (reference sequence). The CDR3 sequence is CSARDRDGTDTQYF. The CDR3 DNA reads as TGCAGTGCTAGAGACAGAGACGGGACAGATACGCAGTATTTT.

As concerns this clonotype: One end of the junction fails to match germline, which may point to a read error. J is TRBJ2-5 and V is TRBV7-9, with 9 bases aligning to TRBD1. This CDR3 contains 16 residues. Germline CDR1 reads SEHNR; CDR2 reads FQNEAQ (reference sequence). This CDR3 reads CASSLDLTGDRETQYF. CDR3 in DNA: TGTGCCAGCAGCTTAGATCTGACAGGGGACAGGGAGACTCAGTACTTC.

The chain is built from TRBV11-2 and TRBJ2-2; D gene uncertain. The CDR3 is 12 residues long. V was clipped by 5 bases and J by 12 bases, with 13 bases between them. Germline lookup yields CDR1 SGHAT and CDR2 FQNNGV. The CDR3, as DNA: TGTGCCAGCAGCACCCGGCTCAGCAAGCTGTTTTTT. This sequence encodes CASSTRLSKLFF. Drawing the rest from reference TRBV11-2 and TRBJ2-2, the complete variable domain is EAGVAQSPRYKIIEKRQSVAFWCNPISGHATLYWYQQILGQGPKLLIQFQNNGVVDDSQLPKDRFSAERLKGVDSTLKIQPAKLEDSAVYLCASSTRLSKLFFGEGSRLTVL.

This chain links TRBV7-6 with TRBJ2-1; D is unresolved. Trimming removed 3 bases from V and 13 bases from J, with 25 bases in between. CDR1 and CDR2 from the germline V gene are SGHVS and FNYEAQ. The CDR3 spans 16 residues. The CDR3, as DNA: TGTGCCAGCAGCTTGAGTTCCTATAATTCACGCCTCCACCAGTTCTTC. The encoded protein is CASSLSSYNSRLHQFF.

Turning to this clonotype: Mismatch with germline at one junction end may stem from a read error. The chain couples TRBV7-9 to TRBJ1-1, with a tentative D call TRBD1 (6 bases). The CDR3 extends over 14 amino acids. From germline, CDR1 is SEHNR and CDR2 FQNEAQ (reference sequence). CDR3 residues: CASSTRGGTSAGEF. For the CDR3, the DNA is TGTGCCAGCAGCACGAGGGGCGGGACATCCGCCGGGGAGTTT.

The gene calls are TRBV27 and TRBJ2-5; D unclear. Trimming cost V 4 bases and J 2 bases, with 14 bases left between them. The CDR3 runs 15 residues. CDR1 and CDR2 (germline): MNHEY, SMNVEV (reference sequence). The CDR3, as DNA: TGTGCCAGCAGTTACTCGCCAGCTCCACAAGAGACCCAGTACTTC. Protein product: CASSYSPAPQETQYF.

In nucleotides, the CDR3 is TGTGCCAGCAGCGTAGGGCGCGGGAGGCAGTATTTT. Protein product: CASSVGRGRQYF. The genes are TRBV9 and TRBJ2-3; TRBD2 matches at 7 bases. V lost 0 bases to trimming and J lost 11 bases; unmatched junction nucleotides: 3. The CDR3 length is 12 residues. Germline values: CDR1 SGDLS, CDR2 YYNGEE.